This TCR beta chain came from a study of blood T cell repertoires in COVID-19. Study as a whole: The analysed material was cDNA or gDNA that came from T cells, B-cell-depleted T cells, or PBMCs.

This CDR3 contains 15 residues. With V trimmed by 4 bases and J by 9 bases, 10 bases remained unmatched. CDR1 LGHDT and CDR2 YNNKEL come from the germline V gene (reference sequence). Original handling: Reference gene primers were amplified, and this amplification served to estimate nucleated cell counts. Using immunoSEQ multiplex PCR, the repertoire was profiled, and TCRdb retains in-frame clones only, with some absent. For V, J and clone size, that table is used; D and trimming come from the DNA. The sample has over 65,000 clones; roughly 80% are singletons. The source is a man older than 75 with active or convalescent COVID-19. The rearrangement joins TRBV3-1 (or the pseudogene TRBV3-2) to TRBJ2-1; 9 nucleotides match TRBD1. Sequenced sample: peripheral blood. CDR3 region: CASSPPGQGFGEQFF. In DNA form, the CDR3 reads TGTGCCAGCAGCCCGCCGGGACAGGGATTCGGTGAGCAGTTCTTC.